The 5 T cell receptor beta chains presented below share a single source sample, sequenced in a study of control samples from healthy donors and cancer patients. The table came from immunoSEQ multiplex PCR; TCRdb's copy has only in-frame clones and leaves some out. Of about 100,000 clones listed, about 82% are singletons. The specimen sequenced was blood. All receptors come from a man in his thirties or forties in good health.

The chain couples TRBV11-2 to TRBJ1-4; no definite D call. CDR1 is SGHAT, CDR2 FQNNGV, per germline. CDR3 length: 15 residues. The V gene lost 1 base and the J gene lost 2 bases, with 8 bases spanning the gap. The CDR3 here is CASSLGTRTNEKLFF. CDR3 in DNA: TGTGCCAGCAGCTTAGGAACAAGGACTAATGAAAAACTGTTTTTT.

The chain recombines TRBV5-1 with TRBJ2-6; 9 bases line up with TRBD1. This CDR3 spans 17 amino acids. The junction had 3 bases not matched to a gene; V was cut back by 2 bases and J by 0 bases. Germline V CDR1 and CDR2: SGHRS, YFSETQ. This chain's CDR3 is CASSFRTGASGANVLTF. DNA for the CDR3: TGCGCCAGCAGCTTCCGGACAGGGGCCTCTGGGGCCAACGTCCTGACTTTC.

The V gene is TRBV25-1, the J gene TRBJ2-3; 7 nucleotides match TRBD2. V lost 8 bases, J lost 6 bases, and 14 bases stayed unmatched. The CDR3 runs 15 residues. The germline V gene encodes CDR1 MGHDK and CDR2 SYGVNS. CDR3 sequence: CASLTRRGDTDTQYF. CDR3 DNA sequence: TGTGCCAGCCTTACCCGTCGGGGGGATACTGATACGCAGTATTTT.

The J gene is TRBJ1-2, the V gene TRBV5-1; tentatively, D is TRBD1 (5 bases). CDR1 and CDR2 from the germline V gene are SGHRS and YFSETQ. This CDR3 is 18 amino acids long. V lost 2 bases and J 5 bases, leaving 25 bases between the germline ends. As DNA, the CDR3 is TGCGCCAGCAGCTTATCATGGAGGGGTGGGCCGTTGTTATATGGCTACACCTTC. This translates into CASSLSWRGGPLLYGYTF.

The V call is TRBV18, the J call TRBJ1-4; 7 bases agree with TRBD1. This CDR3 is built from 14 residues. The V gene end was trimmed by 3 bases and the J gene end by 8 bases; junction bases not matched to a gene: 6. Germline loops: CDR1 KGHSH, CDR2 LQKENI. For the CDR3, the DNA is TGTGCCAGCTCACCCAGACAGGGCAACGAAAAACTGTTTTTT. Protein sequence: CASSPRQGNEKLFF.